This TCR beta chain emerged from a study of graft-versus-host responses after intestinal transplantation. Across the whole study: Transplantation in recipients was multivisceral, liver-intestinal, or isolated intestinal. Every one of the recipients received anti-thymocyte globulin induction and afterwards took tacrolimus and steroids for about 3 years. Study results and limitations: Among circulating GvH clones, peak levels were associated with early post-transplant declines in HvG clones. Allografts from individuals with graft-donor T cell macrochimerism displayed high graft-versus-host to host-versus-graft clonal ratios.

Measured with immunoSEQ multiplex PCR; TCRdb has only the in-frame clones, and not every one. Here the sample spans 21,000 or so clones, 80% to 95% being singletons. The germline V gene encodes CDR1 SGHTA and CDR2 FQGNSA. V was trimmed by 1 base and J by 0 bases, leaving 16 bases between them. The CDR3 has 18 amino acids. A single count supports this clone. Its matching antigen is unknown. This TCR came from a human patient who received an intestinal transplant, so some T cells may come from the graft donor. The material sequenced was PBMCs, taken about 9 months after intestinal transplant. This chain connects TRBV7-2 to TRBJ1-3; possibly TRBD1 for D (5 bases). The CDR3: CASSLVIGAGDSGNTIYF. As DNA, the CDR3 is TGTGCCAGCAGCTTAGTAATAGGGGCGGGGGACTCTGGAAACACCATATATTTT.